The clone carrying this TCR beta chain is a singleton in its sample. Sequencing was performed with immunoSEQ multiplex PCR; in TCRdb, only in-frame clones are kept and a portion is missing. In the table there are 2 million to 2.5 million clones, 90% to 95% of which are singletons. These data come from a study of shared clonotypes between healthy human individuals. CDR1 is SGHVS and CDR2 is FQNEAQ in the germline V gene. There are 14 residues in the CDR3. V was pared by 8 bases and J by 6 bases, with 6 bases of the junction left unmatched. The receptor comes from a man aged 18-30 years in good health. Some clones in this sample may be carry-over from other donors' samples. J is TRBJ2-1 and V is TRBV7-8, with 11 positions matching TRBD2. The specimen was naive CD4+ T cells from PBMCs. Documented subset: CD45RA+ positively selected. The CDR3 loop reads CASLGTSGTNEQFF. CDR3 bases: TGTGCCAGCCTCGGGACTAGCGGAACCAATGAGCAGTTCTTC.